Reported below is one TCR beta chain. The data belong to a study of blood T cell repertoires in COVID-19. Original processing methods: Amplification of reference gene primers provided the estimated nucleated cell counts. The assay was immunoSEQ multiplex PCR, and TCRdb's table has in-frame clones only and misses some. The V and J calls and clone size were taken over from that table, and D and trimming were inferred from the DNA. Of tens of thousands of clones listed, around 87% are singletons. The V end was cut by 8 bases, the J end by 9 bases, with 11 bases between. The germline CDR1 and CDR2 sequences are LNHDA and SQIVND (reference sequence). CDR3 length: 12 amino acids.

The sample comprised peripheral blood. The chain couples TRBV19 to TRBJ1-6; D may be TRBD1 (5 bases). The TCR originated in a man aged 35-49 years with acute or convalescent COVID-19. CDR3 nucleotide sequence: TGTGCCAGTGGGGGGTTCAGTTCACCCCTCCACTTT. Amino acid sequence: CASGGFSSPLHF.